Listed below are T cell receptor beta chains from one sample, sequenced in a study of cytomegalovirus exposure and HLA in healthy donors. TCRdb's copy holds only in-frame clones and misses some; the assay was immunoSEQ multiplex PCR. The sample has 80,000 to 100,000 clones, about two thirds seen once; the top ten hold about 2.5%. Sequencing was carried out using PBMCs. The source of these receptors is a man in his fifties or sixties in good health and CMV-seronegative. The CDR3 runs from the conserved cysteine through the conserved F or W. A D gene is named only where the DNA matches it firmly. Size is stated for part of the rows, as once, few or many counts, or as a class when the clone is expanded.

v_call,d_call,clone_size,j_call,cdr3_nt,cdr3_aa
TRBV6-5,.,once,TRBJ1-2,TGTGCCAGCAGTCCTGGACAAGGGGACTACACCTTC,CASSPGQGDYTF
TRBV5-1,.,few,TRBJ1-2,TGCGCCAGCAGCTTGGTAGGTCGGGATGGCTACACCTTC,CASSLVGRDGYTF
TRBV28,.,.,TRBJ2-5,TGTGCCAGCAGTATGGCCCTTAACAGGGGGGGAGAGACCCAGTACTTC,CASSMALNRGGETQYF
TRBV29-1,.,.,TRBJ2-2,TGCAGCGTTGAACTAGCCGCCGGGGAGCTGTTTTTT,CSVELAAGELFF
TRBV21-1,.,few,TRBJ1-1,TGTGCCAGCAGCAAAGCTAGGGGGAGGGGGGACACTGAAGCTTTCTTT,CASSKARGRGDTEAFF
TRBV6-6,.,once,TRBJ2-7,TGTGCCAGCAGTTCACGGGGCTACGAGCAGTACTTC,CASSSRGYEQYF
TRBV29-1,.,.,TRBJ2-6,TGCAGCGTTGAAGAGGTGGACAGCTCTGGGGCCAACGTCCTGACTTTC,CSVEEVDSSGANVLTF
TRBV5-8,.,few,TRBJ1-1,TGTGCCAGCAGCTTTAACTCAGGGCGGGGGAGGGCTGAAGCTTTCTTT,CASSFNSGRGRAEAFF
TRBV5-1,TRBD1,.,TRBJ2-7,TGCGCCAGCAGCTACGGACAGGAACGGGAGCAGTACTTC,CASSYGQEREQYF
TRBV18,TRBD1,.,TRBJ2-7,TGTGCCAGCTCACCACGACAGGGGTACGAGCAGTACTTC,CASSPRQGYEQYF
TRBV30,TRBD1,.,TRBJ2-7,TGTGCCTGGAGGACCGAGAGGACAGGCTACGAGCAGTACTTC,CAWRTERTGYEQYF
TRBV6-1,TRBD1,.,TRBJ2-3,TGTGCCAGCAGTGAATTACAGGGGGGCACAGATACGCAGTATTTT,CASSELQGGTDTQYF
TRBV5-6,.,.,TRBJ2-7,TGTGCCAGCAGCGACCGGGACACCACCTACGAGCAGTACTTC,CASSDRDTTYEQYF
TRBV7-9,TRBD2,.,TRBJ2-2,TGTGCCAGCAGCAAAACTAGCGGGGAGACCTTAACCGGGGAGCTGTTTTTT,CASSKTSGETLTGELFF
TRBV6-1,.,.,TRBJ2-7,TGTGCCAGTTCTTTGGGGAGCACCTCCTACGAGCAGTACTTC,CASSLGSTSYEQYF
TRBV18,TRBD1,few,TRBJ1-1,TGTGCCAGCTCGCAGGGACAGGGGATGAACACTGAAGCTTTCTTT,CASSQGQGMNTEAFF
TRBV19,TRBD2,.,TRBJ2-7,TGTGCCAGTAGTATGGGCGGGGGGCAAACCTACGAGCAGTACTTC,CASSMGGGQTYEQYF
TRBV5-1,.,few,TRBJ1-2,TGCGCCAGCAGCTTGCCCCAGGGCCCTAACTATGGCTACACCTTC,CASSLPQGPNYGYTF
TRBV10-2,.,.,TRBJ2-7,TGCGCCAGCAGTGAAGCGCCAGAATACGAGCAGTACTTC,CASSEAPEYEQYF
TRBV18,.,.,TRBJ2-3,TGTGCCAGCTCACCACCGGGCAGGAGCACAGATACGCAGTATTTT,CASSPPGRSTDTQYF
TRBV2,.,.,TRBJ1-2,TGTGCCAGCGCCAGGGTAGGGTATGGCTACACCTTC,CASARVGYGYTF
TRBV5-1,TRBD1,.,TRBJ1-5,TGCGCCAGCAGCCTCGAGACAGGGGCCCAGCCCCAGCATTTT,CASSLETGAQPQHF
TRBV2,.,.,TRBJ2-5,TGTGCCAGCAAAGTGGAAGGAGGGCTTGGTCTTTCGACCCAGTACTTC,CASKVEGGLGLSTQYF
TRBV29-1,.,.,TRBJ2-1,TGCAGCTTCTCTTACCTCAGCGACTCCTCCTACAATGAGCAGTTCTTC,CSFSYLSDSSYNEQFF
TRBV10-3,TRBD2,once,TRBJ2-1,TGTGCCATCGGGACTAGCGGGGGTAACAATGAGCAGTTCTTC,CAIGTSGGNNEQFF
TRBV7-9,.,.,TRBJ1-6,TGTGCCAGCAGTCGCGGGGATCGTAGTGGTTCACCCCTCCACTTT,CASSRGDRSGSPLHF
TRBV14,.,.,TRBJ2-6,TGTGCCAGCAGCCATTCCAAATTGCGGGGTATGGGGGCCAACGTCCTGACTTTC,CASSHSKLRGMGANVLTF
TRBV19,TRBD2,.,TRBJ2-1,TGTGCCAGTAGTATACGAGGGGCTAGCGGGGGCAAATACAATGAGCAGTTCTTC,CASSIRGASGGKYNEQFF
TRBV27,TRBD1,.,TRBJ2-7,TGTGCCAGCAGTAGGACAGGATTCTCCTACGAGCAGTACTTC,CASSRTGFSYEQYF
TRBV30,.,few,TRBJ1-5,TGTGCCTGGAGGGAGGGTAACCAGCCCCAGCATTTT,CAWREGNQPQHF
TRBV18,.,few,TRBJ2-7,TGTGCCAGCTCCACGAGTAGCGGCTACGAGCAGTACTTC,CASSTSSGYEQYF
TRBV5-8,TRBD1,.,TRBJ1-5,TGTGCCAGCAGCTACCCGACAGGGGGCGGCCATCAGCCCCAGCATTTT,CASSYPTGGGHQPQHF
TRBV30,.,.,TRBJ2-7,TGTGCCTGGAGTCCCCACCTGAGCAGGGTTATTGGCGAGCAGTACTTC,CAWSPHLSRVIGEQYF
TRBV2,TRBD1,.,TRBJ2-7,TGTGCCAGCAGTAAACCGGGACAGGGTTGGTGGGGCGAGCAGTACTTC,CASSKPGQGWWGEQYF
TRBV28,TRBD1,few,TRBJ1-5,TGTGCCAGCAGTTTCCGGGACAGGGGAAATCAGCCCCAGCATTTT,CASSFRDRGNQPQHF
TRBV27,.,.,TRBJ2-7,TGTGCCAGCAGCTCTAGCTTCAACGAGCAGTACTTC,CASSSSFNEQYF
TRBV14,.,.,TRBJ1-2,TGTGCCAGCAGCCAGGGAGGGATCATGCCGTCGTGGGGCTACACCTTC,CASSQGGIMPSWGYTF
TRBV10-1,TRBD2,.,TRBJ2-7,TGCGCCAGCAGTGAGTCCGAGCGGGATAGGCCCTACGAGCAGTACTTC,CASSESERDRPYEQYF
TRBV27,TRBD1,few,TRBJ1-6,TGTGCCAGCAGGAAAAGGGGACAGTCCAATTCACCCCTCCACTTT,CASRKRGQSNSPLHF
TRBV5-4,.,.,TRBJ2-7,TGTGCCAGCAGCTTGTCACTAGCCCAAGGTGGGGAGCAGTACTTC,CASSLSLAQGGEQYF
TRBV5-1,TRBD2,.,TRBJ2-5,TGCGCCAGCAGGACGGGAGACGGGGGGTTGACCCAGTACTTC,CASRTGDGGLTQYF
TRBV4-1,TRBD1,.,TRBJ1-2,TGCGCCAGCAGCCAGCAACAGGGGGCTAACTATGGCTACACCTTC,CASSQQQGANYGYTF
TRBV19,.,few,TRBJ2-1,TGTGCCAGTAGTATGGAGACTTGGGATGAGCAGTTCTTC,CASSMETWDEQFF
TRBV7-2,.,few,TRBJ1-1,TGTGCCAGCAGGATCTCAGGGGCGTACACTGAAGCTTTCTTT,CASRISGAYTEAFF
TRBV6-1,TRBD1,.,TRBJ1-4,TGTGCCAGCAGTGATGGGACAGGGGCCGAAAAACTGTTTTTT,CASSDGTGAEKLFF
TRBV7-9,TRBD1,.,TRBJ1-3,TGTTCCAGCAGCTCTACAGGGGGCTCTGGAAACACCATATATTTT,CSSSSTGGSGNTIYF
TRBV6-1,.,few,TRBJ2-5,TGTGCCGCACGGCCGTGGAGGTTAGAGACCCAGTACTTC,CAARPWRLETQYF
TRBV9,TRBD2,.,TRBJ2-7,TGTGCCAGCAGCGTAAGTCAGAAGGCGGGGGGAGAGCAGTACTTC,CASSVSQKAGGEQYF
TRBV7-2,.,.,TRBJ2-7,TGTGCCAGCAGCCTAAATCCAGGGTTTGGCGAGCAGTACTTC,CASSLNPGFGEQYF
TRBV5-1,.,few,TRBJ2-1,TGCGCCAGCAGCTCTCGGACAGCCCAACACTCCTACAATGAGCAGTTCTTC,CASSSRTAQHSYNEQFF
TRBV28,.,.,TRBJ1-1,TGTGCCAGCAGTTTACAGGGCACTGAAGCTTTCTTT,CASSLQGTEAFF
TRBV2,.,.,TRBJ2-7,TGTGCCAGCAGTGTACGGGGGTACGAGCAGTACTTC,CASSVRGYEQYF
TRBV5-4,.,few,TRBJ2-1,TGTGCCAGCAGCTCCGACGCGGGTCGGCAGTTCTTC,CASSSDAGRQFF
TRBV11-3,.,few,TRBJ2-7,TGTGCCAGCGCCCAGGGGCCAGCCTACGAGCAGTACTTC,CASAQGPAYEQYF
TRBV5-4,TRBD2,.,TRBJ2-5,TGTGCCAGCAGCCTCGGACTAGCGCCAGCTGAGACCCAGTACTTC,CASSLGLAPAETQYF